A selection of T cell receptor beta chains follows, all from one sample in a study of beta chain features in type 1 diabetes. Produced via immunoSEQ multiplex PCR; TCRdb's table is partial and in-frame only. The sample contains over 200,000 clones, roughly a tenth of which appear only once. Input material: naive CD4+ T cells from blood. The receptors here all came from a man younger than 40 with type 1 diabetes. CDR3s include the opening cysteine and the closing phenylalanine or tryptophan.

>TRBV7-8
CASSPRASAYEQYF
>TRBV2
CASSGARSGEQYF
>TRBV28
CASSLTGELFF
>TRBV7-2
CASSSAGTNEQFF
>TRBV7-2
CASSYQSDSIHQETQYF
>TRBV5-4
CASSSTSGSQETQYF
>TRBV2
CASGPAGGNIQYF
>TRBV30
CAWSAHSQGAQYF
>TRBV6-6
CASSYSNPGVMYGYTF
>TRBV2
CASSAGGSYNEQFF
>TRBV7-9
CASSLPGLAVTDTQYF
>TRBV5-4
CASSLPGQGHYGYTF
>TRBV5-6
CASSLGDSSYNEQFF
>TRBV18
CASSPGTGLSPLHF
>TRBV7-2
CASSRWTGNNSPLHF
>TRBV28
CASRTTGEGETQYF
>TRBV7-2
CASSQADHQETQYF
>TRBV5-4
CASSPGGASGGHSSYNEQFF
>TRBV6-1
CASRIGLGHTEAFF
>TRBV4-2
CASSQTMTGRYGYTF
>TRBV30
CAWSGGAGNEQFF
>TRBV7-9
CASSLGHSSFNEKLFF
>TRBV5-4
CASSMLTSGGQTYNEQFF
>TRBV30
CAWSVEGGLGYTF
>TRBV9
CASSGPGQGPYEQYF
>TRBV5-6
CASSGRTSGKTYNEQFF
>TRBV30
CAWSPDYGYTF
>TRBV6-5
CASSSGLNQPQHF
>TRBV9
CASSIGTSAGKEQFF
>TRBV2
CASTPGNRKHYGYTF
>TRBV4-3
CASSHLSAATSTDTQYF
>TRBV25-1
CASSAHLGQLTKGKLFF
>TRBV21-1
CASSKQGAKGNVGAFF
>TRBV4-1
CASSQALLAGGTDTQYF
>TRBV4-3
CASSQGTANYGYTF
>TRBV5-4
CASRGQGGAGELFF
>TRBV5-1
CASSLDGRPHDEQYF
>TRBV5-1
CASSLRPQQETQYF
>TRBV9
CASSVGGGSQETQYF
>TRBV7-9
CASSLDSYNEQFF
>TRBV7-9
CASSPGWVASSGANVLTF
>TRBV6-5
CASSRVGNFYEQYF
>TRBV14
CASSQGLAGVNEQFF
>TRBV9
CASSGSGGDLEQFF
>TRBV30
CAWSLTGVNEKLFF
>TRBV27
CASSPRQGYGYTF
>TRBV10-3
CAIDQGGDTQYF
>TRBV10-3
CAISPGLTLGEQYF
>TRBV7-6
CASSLEGSGSPLHF
>TRBV7-9
CASSLGQAAQGELFF
>TRBV28
CASSFGAGTSTDTQYF
>TRBV29-1
CSALGQMNTEAFF
>TRBV28
CASRSPGLAYEQYF
>TRBV5-6
CASSFRDREGYGYTF
>TRBV7-3
CASSLQRGGPETQYF
>TRBV28
CASSQQPNQPQHF
>TRBV9
CASSVGGDSSYEQYF
>TRBV25-1
CASSGGGRNYEQYF
>TRBV9
CASSKGLSGSYEQYF